Listed below are T cell receptor beta chains from one sample, sequenced in a study of CD8 T cells in Susac syndrome. TCRdb re-derived calls from the immunoSEQ multiplex PCR reads in MiXCR, one entry per CDR3 protein. The sample shows about 300,000 distinct CDR3 sequences, 70% to 90% of them seen only once. Material: CD8+ T cells from PBMCs. All receptors derive from a human donor with multiple sclerosis. The CDR3 runs from the conserved cysteine through the conserved F or W. Each record gives: CDR3 DNA, CDR3 protein, D gene, V gene, J gene, clone size. The D gene is left open where the match is weak. A clone size is listed for some rows: how often the clone was seen (once, few, many), or a class if it is expanded.

CDR3nt: TGTGCCAGCAGCCATATAGCGGGAGCAGGCTACGAGCAGTACTTC
CDR3aa: CASSHIAGAGYEQYF
d_gene: TRBD2
v_gene: TRBV7-2
j_gene: TRBJ2-7
abundance: -

CDR3nt: TGTGCCAGCGGTAACGGGAACAGGTACGAGCAGTACTTC
CDR3aa: CASGNGNRYEQYF
d_gene: -
v_gene: TRBV27
j_gene: TRBJ2-7
abundance: -

CDR3nt: TGCGCCAGCACCCTAGCGGGAGGGCCTCAGTTCGACGAGCAGTACTTC
CDR3aa: CASTLAGGPQFDEQYF
d_gene: TRBD2
v_gene: TRBV10-1
j_gene: TRBJ2-7
abundance: -

CDR3nt: TGTGCCAGTAGTCCTCCAGGTAATGAGCAGTTCTTC
CDR3aa: CASSPPGNEQFF
d_gene: -
v_gene: TRBV19
j_gene: TRBJ2-1
abundance: few

CDR3nt: TGTGCCAGCAGTCTCGCCGGGACAGGGGACTACGAGCAGTACTTC
CDR3aa: CASSLAGTGDYEQYF
d_gene: TRBD1
v_gene: TRBV12-3/TRBV12-4
j_gene: TRBJ2-7
abundance: -

CDR3nt: TGCAGTGCCCCAATAGCGGTCAGCTCCTACAATGAGCAGTTCTTC
CDR3aa: CSAPIAVSSYNEQFF
d_gene: -
v_gene: TRBV20-1
j_gene: TRBJ2-1
abundance: -

CDR3nt: TGCGCCAGCAGCCAAGACCTAGGGAGTCGGACAGATACGCAGTATTTT
CDR3aa: CASSQDLGSRTDTQYF
d_gene: -
v_gene: TRBV4-3
j_gene: TRBJ2-3
abundance: -

CDR3nt: TGTGCCAGCAGCTCGGGACGCTACTGGACCGGGCCCTACAATGAGCAGTTCTTC
CDR3aa: CASSSGRYWTGPYNEQFF
d_gene: -
v_gene: TRBV7-9
j_gene: TRBJ2-1
abundance: -

CDR3nt: TGCAGTGCTAGAGATCAGGAGCGGGACTTCTACGAGCAGTACTTC
CDR3aa: CSARDQERDFYEQYF
d_gene: TRBD2
v_gene: TRBV20-1
j_gene: TRBJ2-7
abundance: -

CDR3nt: TGTGCCAGCAATGGGCTAGCCCCCTCCTACAATGAGCAGTTCTTC
CDR3aa: CASNGLAPSYNEQFF
d_gene: -
v_gene: TRBV2
j_gene: TRBJ2-1
abundance: -

CDR3nt: TGTGCCAGCAGCGTCGGTAGGCACGGGGAGCTGTTTTTT
CDR3aa: CASSVGRHGELFF
d_gene: -
v_gene: TRBV9
j_gene: TRBJ2-2
abundance: -